Presented here are 18 T cell receptor beta chains from one specimen sequenced in a study of blood T cells in healthy people across ages. Then a second PCR, running roughly 7 to 11 cycles, was carried out with a sample-barcoded 5' primer and a J-beta primer mix. Using its own MiXCR run on the 5' RACE reads, TCRdb lists one record per CDR3 protein. The table records 800,000 to 1,000,000 distinct CDR3 sequences, around 48% of them present only once. The sequencing sample was made of blood. Receptors were obtained from a man younger than 45 in good health.

The rearrangement links TRBV5-1 to TRBJ1-4; no reliable D call. This CDR3 is built from 16 residues. The germline gives CDR1 SGHRS, CDR2 YFSETQ. Trimming took 4 bases from V and 0 from J, leaving 13 bases between them. CDR3 DNA: TGCGCCAGCAGCGCAGGAGACACGGCAACTAATGAAAAACTGTTTTTT. Translated: CASSAGDTATNEKLFF.

This clonotype was recorded a few times. This chain connects TRBV7-2 to TRBJ1-2; 7 nucleotides line up with TRBD1. CDR1 is SGHTA, CDR2 FQGNSA, per germline. The CDR3 is made up of 14 amino acids. V dropped 5 bases and J dropped 4; count of bases not matched to a gene: 7. The DNA of the CDR3 is TGTGCCAGCAGCCCACAGAGGGGGCCCTATGGCTACACCTTC. Protein sequence: CASSPQRGPYGYTF.

The rearrangement uses TRBV20-1 and TRBJ2-2; perhaps TRBD2 as D (5 bases). Looked up from germline, CDR1 is DFQATT and CDR2 is SNEGSKA (reference sequence). CDR3 length: 15 amino acids. Deletions cut 6 bases from V and 5 bases from J, with 19 bases between. CDR3 nucleotides: TGCAGTGCGACCGACTATCTCCGGGGAACCGGGGAGCTGTTTTTT. Its translation: CSATDYLRGTGELFF.

This chain connects TRBV5-1 to TRBJ2-2, with a tentative D call TRBD2 (6 bases). CDR1 and CDR2 from the germline V gene are SGHRS and YFSETQ. The CDR3 spans 16 residues. Trimming left V 4 bases short and J 5 bases short, with 18 bases between. The CDR3 here is CASSGGTPRGTGELFF. The CDR3 nucleotides read TGCGCCAGCAGCGGCGGGACGCCACGGGGGACCGGGGAGCTGTTTTTT.

The chain employs TRBV12-3 or TRBV12-4 and TRBJ2-1; D perhaps matches TRBD2 (7 bases). V was pared by 7 bases and J by 2 bases, with 27 bases between. This CDR3 contains 19 residues. The chain's CDR3 is CASTGGGLLVSMTYNEQFF. The CDR3 DNA reads as TGTGCCAGCACGGGGGGCGGATTGCTTGTTAGTATGACCTACAATGAGCAGTTCTTC.

This clonotype occurred many times. The rearrangement links TRBV25-1 to TRBJ2-7, with 9 bases aligning to TRBD1. This CDR3 is built from 14 residues. The V segment lost 3 bases and the J segment 5 bases; nucleotides outside the gene matches: 5. Germline assignment: CDR1 MGHDK and CDR2 SYGVNS. CDR3 coding DNA: TGTGCCAGCAGTGAGAGGGACAGGGACCACGAGCAGTACTTC. Translating it yields CASSERDRDHEQYF.

This clonotype has more than one count but fewer than ten. This chain joins TRBV2 and TRBJ1-4; TRBD1 agrees at 7 bases. The CDR3 contains 13 residues. With V trimmed by 3 bases and J by 7 bases, 2 bases remained unmatched. Looked up from germline, CDR1 is SNHLY and CDR2 is FYNNEI. Here the CDR3 DNA reads TGTGCCAGCAGTGATGACAGGGTTGAAAAACTGTTTTTT. This codes for CASSDDRVEKLFF.

The chain carries TRBV5-1 and TRBJ1-1; D is undetermined. Trimming pared 0 bases from V and 1 base from J, leaving 13 bases between. In germline, CDR1 is SGHRS, CDR2 YFSETQ. This CDR3 contains 16 residues. CDR3 amino acids: CASSLVAVQPNTEAFF. The DNA of the CDR3 is TGCGCCAGCAGCTTGGTTGCGGTACAACCGAACACTGAAGCTTTCTTT.

V is TRBV12-3 or TRBV12-4 and J is TRBJ1-2, with 9 positions matching TRBD1. The CDR3 consists of 13 residues. J gave up 7 bases and V 5 bases, and 5 bases lay outside the gene matches. In nucleotides, the CDR3 is TGTGCCAGCAGTGGGACAGGGAGTGGTGGCTACACCTTC. This translates into CASSGTGSGGYTF.

The J gene is TRBJ2-3, the V gene TRBV5-1; D perhaps matches TRBD2 (7 bases). Germline values: CDR1 SGHRS, CDR2 YFSETQ. There are 14 residues in the CDR3. The V end lost 6 bases, the J end lost 2 bases, and 13 bases lay between the germline ends. DNA for the CDR3: TGCGCCAGCACGGGGGGACAATACACAGATACGCAGTATTTT. Translating gives CASTGGQYTDTQYF.

The chain joins TRBV12-3 or TRBV12-4 to TRBJ2-2, with a possible D match to TRBD2 (5 bases). The germline V and J ends were trimmed by 5 bases and 4 bases, with 20 bases remaining between them. The CDR3 has 17 amino acids. CDR3 loop: CASSLNTRPDSTGELFF. In DNA, the CDR3 is TGTGCCAGCAGTCTGAATACTAGACCCGATAGCACCGGGGAGCTGTTTTTT.

This clonotype was found once. The chain employs TRBV7-2 and TRBJ2-1; 8 bases map to TRBD1. This CDR3 region has 15 residues. Germline CDR1 is SGHTA and CDR2 is FQGNSA. With V trimmed by 3 bases and J by 2 bases, 3 bases remained unmatched. Written as DNA, the CDR3 is TGTGCCAGCAGCTTGGACAGGGTTGCCTACAATGAGCAGTTCTTC. As protein: CASSLDRVAYNEQFF.

A single count supports this clonotype. The V call is TRBV5-1, the J call TRBJ2-3; TRBD2 agrees at 12 bases. This CDR3 spans 16 amino acids. The ends lost 3 bases at V and 5 bases at J; junction bases unmatched: 7. CDR1 is SGHRS, CDR2 YFSETQ, per germline. CDR3 sequence reads: CASSSGLAGYIDTQYF. The CDR3 DNA follows: TGCGCCAGCAGCTCCGGACTAGCGGGGTATATAGATACGCAGTATTTT. Combining the CDR3 with reference TRBV5-1 and TRBJ2-3 gives the whole variable domain KAGVTQTPRYLIKTRGQQVTLSCSPISGHRSVSWYQQTPGQGLQFLFEYFSETQRNKGNFPGRFSGRQFSNSRSEMNVSTLELGDSALYLCASSSGLAGYIDTQYFGPGTRLTVL.

The genes are TRBV4-3 and TRBJ2-3, with 12 bases aligning to TRBD2. This CDR3 has 17 residues. CDR1 is LGHNA, CDR2 YSLEER, per germline. The V segment lost 2 bases and the J segment 4 bases; nucleotides outside the gene matches: 7. The chain's CDR3 is CASSQLSGTSGPDTQYF. The CDR3 DNA follows: TGCGCCAGCAGCCAACTTTCCGGGACTAGCGGGCCAGATACGCAGTATTTT.

This chain joins TRBV25-1 and TRBJ2-3, with TRBD2 matching over 10 bases. Per the germline V gene, CDR1 is MGHDK and CDR2 is SYGVNS. The CDR3 has 15 residues. V was pared by 4 bases and J by 5 bases, with 6 bases of the junction left unmatched. The CDR3 reads CASSVSGGAEDTQYF. The CDR3 nucleotides are TGTGCCAGCAGTGTAAGCGGGGGGGCCGAAGATACGCAGTATTTT.

The J gene is TRBJ2-1, the V gene TRBV4-2; TRBD1 matches at 7 bases. From germline, CDR1 is LGHNA and CDR2 YNFKEQ. V gave up 0 bases and J gave up 13 bases; unmatched junction bases: 18. The CDR3 totals 17 residues. CDR3 nucleotide sequence: TGTGCCAGCAGCCAAGATCCGAGACAGGGTACGGAGAAGACCCAGTTCTTC. This codes for CASSQDPRQGTEKTQFF.

The chain employs TRBV27 and TRBJ2-7, with 9 bases aligning to TRBD1. The J segment lost 6 bases and the V segment lost 5 bases, leaving 11 bases of the junction unmatched. CDR3 length: 15 residues. Germline CDR1 MNHEY, CDR2 SMNVEV (reference sequence). CDR3 protein: CASSPLLDRGGEQYF. The DNA of the CDR3 is TGTGCCAGCAGTCCCCTCCTGGACAGGGGTGGCGAGCAGTACTTC.

A note on this clonotype: Its ends do not fully match the called genes, so a read error is possible. The gene calls are TRBV7-9 and TRBJ2-4, with D possibly matching TRBD2 (5 bases). The DNA end is a closer match to TRBJ2-7, so the J assignment may be wrong. Germline loops: CDR1 SEHNR, CDR2 FQNEAQ (reference sequence). This CDR3 spans 14 amino acids. This CDR3 is CASSVATLTYEQYF. CDR3 bases: TGTGCCAGCAGCGTAGCGACACTTACTTACGAGCAGTACTTC.